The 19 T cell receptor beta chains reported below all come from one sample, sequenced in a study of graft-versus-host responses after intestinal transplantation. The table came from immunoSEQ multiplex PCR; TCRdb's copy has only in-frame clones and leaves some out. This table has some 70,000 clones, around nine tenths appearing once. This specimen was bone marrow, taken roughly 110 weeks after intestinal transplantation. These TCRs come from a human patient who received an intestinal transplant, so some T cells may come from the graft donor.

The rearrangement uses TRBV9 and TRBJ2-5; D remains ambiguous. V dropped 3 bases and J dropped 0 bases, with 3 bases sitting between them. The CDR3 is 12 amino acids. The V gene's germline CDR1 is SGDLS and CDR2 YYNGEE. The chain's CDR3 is CASSAYQETQYF. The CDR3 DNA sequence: TGTGCCAGCAGCGCGTACCAAGAGACCCAGTACTTC.

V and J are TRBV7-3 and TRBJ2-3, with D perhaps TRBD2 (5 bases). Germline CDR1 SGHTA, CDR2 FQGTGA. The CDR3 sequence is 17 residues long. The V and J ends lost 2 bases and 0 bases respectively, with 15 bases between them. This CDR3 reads CASSLGLLEPSTDTQYF. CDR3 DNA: TGTGCCAGCAGCTTAGGGCTACTAGAGCCGAGCACAGATACGCAGTATTTT.

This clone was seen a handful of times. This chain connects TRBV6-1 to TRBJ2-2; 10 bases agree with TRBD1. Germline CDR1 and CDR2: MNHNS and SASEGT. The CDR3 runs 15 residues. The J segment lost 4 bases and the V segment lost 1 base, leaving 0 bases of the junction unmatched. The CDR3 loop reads CASSEGTGGTGELFF. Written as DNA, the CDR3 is TGTGCCAGCAGTGAAGGGACAGGGGGCACCGGGGAGCTGTTTTTT.

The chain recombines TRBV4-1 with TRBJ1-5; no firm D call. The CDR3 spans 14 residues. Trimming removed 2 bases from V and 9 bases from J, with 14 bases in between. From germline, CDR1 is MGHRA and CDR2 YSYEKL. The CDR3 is CASSQTRGNRPQHF. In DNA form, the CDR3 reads TGCGCCAGCAGCCAAACGCGGGGAAACAGGCCCCAGCATTTT.

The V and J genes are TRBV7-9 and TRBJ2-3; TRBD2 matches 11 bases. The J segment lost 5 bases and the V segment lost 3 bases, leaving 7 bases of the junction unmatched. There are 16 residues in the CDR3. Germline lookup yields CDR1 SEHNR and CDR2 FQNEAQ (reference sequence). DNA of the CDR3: TGTGCCAGCAGCTTCCCTAGCGGGGGGCGTAGAGATACGCAGTATTTT. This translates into CASSFPSGGRRDTQYF.

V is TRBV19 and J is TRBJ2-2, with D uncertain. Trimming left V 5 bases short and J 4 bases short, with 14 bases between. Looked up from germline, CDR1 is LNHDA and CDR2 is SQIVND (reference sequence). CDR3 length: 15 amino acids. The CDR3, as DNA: TGTGCCAGTAGTCGGATCGACGGTTTCACCGGGGAGCTGTTTTTT. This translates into CASSRIDGFTGELFF.

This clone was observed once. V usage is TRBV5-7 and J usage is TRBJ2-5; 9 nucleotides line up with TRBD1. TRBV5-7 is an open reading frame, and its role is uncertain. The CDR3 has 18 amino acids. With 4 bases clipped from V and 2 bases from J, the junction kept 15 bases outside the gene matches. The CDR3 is CASSPGGTGLAYQETQYF. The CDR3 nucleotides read TGTGCCAGCAGCCCCGGGGGGACAGGGTTGGCATATCAAGAGACCCAGTACTTC.

CDR3 sequence reads: CASREAAGGRGETQYF. The CDR3, as DNA: TGCGCCAGCAGGGAGGCAGCCGGGGGGCGAGGGGAGACCCAGTACTTC. This sequence joins TRBV5-1 and TRBJ2-5; D is possibly TRBD2 (7 bases). CDR3 length equals 16 residues. CDR1 and CDR2 (germline): SGHRS, YFSETQ. The V gene lost 5 bases and the J gene lost 5 bases, with 22 bases spanning the gap.

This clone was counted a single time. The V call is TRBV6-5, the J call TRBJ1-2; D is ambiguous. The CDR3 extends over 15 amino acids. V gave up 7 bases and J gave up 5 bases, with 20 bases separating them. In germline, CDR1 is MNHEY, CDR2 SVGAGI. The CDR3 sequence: CASTPGRARLYGYTF. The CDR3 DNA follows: TGTGCCAGCACTCCCGGGCGGGCGAGACTTTATGGCTACACCTTC.

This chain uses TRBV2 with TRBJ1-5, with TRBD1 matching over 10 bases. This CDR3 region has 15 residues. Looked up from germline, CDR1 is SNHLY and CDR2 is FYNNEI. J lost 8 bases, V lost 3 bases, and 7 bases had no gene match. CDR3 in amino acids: CASSDHRDRGEPQHF. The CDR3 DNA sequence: TGTGCCAGCAGTGACCACCGGGACAGGGGTGAGCCCCAGCATTTT.

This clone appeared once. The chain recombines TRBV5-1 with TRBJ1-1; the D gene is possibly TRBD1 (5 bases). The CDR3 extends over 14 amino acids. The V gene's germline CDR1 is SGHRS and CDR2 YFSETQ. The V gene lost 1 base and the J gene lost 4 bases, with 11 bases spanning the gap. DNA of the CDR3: TGCGCCAGCAGCTTGAGTGTAGGGACCACTGAAGCTTTCTTT. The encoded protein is CASSLSVGTTEAFF.

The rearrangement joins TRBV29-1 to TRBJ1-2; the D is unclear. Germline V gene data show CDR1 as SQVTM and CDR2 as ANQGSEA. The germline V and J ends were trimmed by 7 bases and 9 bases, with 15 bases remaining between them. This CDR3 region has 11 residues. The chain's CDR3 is CSAEYGVSYTF. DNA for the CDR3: TGCAGCGCTGAGTATGGGGTCAGCTACACCTTC.

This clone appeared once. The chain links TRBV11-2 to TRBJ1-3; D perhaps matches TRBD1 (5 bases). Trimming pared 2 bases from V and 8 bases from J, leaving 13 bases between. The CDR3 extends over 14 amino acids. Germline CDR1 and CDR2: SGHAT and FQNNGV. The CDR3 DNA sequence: TGTGCCAGCAGCTTATGGCAGGGCCCGGACACCATATATTTT. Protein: CASSLWQGPDTIYF.

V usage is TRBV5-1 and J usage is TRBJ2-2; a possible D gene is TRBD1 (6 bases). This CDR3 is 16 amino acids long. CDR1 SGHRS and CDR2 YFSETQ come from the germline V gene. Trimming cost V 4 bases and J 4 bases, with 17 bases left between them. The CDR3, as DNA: TGCGCCAGCAGCCTGGGGGTTGGACAGTTCACCGGGGAGCTGTTTTTT. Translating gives CASSLGVGQFTGELFF.

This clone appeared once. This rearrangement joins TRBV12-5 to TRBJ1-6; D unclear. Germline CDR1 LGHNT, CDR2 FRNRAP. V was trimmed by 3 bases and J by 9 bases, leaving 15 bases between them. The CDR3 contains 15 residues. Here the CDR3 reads CASGFLGPASSPLHF. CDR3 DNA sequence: TGTGCTAGTGGTTTTCTCGGACCGGCGAGTTCACCCCTCCACTTT.

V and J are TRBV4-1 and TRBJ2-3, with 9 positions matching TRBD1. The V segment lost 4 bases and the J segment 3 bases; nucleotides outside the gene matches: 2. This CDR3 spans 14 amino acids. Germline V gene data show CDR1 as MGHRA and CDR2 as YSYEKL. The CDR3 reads CASSRDRATDTQYF. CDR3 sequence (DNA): TGCGCCAGCAGCCGGGACAGGGCAACAGATACGCAGTATTTT.

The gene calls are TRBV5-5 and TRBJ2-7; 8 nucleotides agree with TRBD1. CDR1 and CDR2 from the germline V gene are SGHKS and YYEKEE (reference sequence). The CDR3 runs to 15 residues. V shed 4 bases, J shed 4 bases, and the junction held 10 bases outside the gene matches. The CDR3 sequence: CASSPPGQEYYEQYF. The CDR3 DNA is TGTGCCAGCAGCCCGCCGGGACAGGAGTATTACGAGCAGTACTTC.

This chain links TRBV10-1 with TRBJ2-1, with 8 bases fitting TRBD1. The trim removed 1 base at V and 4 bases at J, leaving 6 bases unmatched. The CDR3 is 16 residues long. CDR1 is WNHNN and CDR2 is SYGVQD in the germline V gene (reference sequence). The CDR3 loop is CASSEYRTGRYNEQFF. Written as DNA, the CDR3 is TGCGCCAGCAGTGAGTATCGGACAGGGAGATACAATGAGCAGTTCTTC.

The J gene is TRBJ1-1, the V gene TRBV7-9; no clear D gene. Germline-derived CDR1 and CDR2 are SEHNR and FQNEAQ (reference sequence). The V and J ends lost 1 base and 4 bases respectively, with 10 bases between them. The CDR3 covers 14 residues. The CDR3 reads CASSLGTAATEAFF. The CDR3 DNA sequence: TGTGCCAGCAGCTTAGGAACGGCAGCCACTGAAGCTTTCTTT.